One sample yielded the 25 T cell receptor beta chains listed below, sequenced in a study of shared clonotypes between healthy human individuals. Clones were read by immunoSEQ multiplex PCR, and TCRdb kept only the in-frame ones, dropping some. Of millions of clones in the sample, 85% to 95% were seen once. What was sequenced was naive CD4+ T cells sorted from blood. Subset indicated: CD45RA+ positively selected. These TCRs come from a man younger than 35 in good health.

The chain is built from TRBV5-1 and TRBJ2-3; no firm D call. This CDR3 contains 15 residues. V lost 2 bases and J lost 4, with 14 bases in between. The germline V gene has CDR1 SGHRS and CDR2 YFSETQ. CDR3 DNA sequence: TGCGCCAGCAGCTTTAACTCCGGATCACCAGATACGCAGTATTTT. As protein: CASSFNSGSPDTQYF.

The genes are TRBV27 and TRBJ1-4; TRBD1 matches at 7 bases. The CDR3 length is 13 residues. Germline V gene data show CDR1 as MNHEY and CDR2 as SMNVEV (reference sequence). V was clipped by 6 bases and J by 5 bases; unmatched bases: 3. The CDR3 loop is CASSRDRNEKLFF. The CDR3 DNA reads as TGTGCCAGCAGCCGGGACAGAAATGAAAAACTGTTTTTT.

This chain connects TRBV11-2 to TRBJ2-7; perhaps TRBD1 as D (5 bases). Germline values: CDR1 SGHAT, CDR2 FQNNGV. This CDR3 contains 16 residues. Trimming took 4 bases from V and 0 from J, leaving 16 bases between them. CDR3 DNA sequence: TGTGCCAGCAGCTCATCCCCGGGCAGGGCCTCCTACGAGCAGTACTTC. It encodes CASSSSPGRASYEQYF.

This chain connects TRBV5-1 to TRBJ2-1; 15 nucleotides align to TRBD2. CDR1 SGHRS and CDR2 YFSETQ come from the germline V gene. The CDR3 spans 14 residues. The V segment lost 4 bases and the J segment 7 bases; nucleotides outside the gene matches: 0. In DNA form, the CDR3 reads TGCGCCAGCAGCGGGACTAGCGGGGGGAATGAGCAGTTCTTC. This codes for CASSGTSGGNEQFF.

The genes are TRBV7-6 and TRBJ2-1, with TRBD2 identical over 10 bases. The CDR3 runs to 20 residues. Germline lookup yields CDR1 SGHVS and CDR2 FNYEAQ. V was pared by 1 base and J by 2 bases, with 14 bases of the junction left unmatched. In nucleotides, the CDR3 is TGTGCCAGCAGCTTAGTTCTAGGACTAGCGGCCCCCGGGCCCTACAATGAGCAGTTCTTC. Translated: CASSLVLGLAAPGPYNEQFF.

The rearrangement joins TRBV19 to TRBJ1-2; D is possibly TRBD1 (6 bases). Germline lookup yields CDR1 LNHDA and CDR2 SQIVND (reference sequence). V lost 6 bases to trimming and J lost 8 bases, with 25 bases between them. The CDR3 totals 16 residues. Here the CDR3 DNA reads TGTGCCAGTAGCCCTCTAGGGACAAGGTCGGCCGACGGCTACACCTTC. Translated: CASSPLGTRSADGYTF.

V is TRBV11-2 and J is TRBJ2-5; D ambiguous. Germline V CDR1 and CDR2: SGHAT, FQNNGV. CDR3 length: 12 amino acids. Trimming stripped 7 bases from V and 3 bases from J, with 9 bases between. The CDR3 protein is CASNGLEETQYF. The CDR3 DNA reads TGTGCCAGCAACGGGCTGGAAGAGACCCAGTACTTC.

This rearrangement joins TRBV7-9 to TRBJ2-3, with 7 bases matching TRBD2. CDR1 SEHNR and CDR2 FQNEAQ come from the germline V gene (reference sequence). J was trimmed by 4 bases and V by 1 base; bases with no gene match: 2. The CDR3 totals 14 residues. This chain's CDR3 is CASSLVTSADTQYF. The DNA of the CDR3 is TGTGCCAGCAGCTTAGTAACTAGCGCAGATACGCAGTATTTT. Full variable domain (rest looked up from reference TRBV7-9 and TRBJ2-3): DTGVSQNPRHKITKRGQNVTFRCDPISEHNRLYWYRQTLGQGPEFLTYFQNEAQLEKSRLLSDRFSAERPKGSFSTLEIQRTEQGDSAMYLCASSLVTSADTQYFGPGTRLTVL.

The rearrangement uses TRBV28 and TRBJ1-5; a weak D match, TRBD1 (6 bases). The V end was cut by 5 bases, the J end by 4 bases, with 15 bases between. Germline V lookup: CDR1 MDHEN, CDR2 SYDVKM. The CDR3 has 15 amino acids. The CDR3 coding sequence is TGTGCCAGCAGTCCAACAGGGATCGGGAATCAGCCCCAGCATTTT. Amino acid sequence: CASSPTGIGNQPQHF.

The CDR3 DNA sequence: TGCGCCAGCAGCCCATGGACAGGGCAAGAGACCCAGTACTTC. It yields the protein CASSPWTGQETQYF. The rearrangement uses TRBV5-1 and TRBJ2-5, with 8 bases lining up with TRBD1. This CDR3 is built from 14 residues. The V gene end was trimmed by 4 bases and the J gene end by 2 bases; junction bases not matched to a gene: 4. Looked up from germline, CDR1 is SGHRS and CDR2 is YFSETQ.

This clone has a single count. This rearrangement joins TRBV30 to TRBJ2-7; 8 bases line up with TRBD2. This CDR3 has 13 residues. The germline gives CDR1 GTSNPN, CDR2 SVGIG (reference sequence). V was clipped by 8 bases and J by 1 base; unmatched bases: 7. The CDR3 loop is CAVSGGWSYEQYF. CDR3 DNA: TGTGCCGTAAGCGGGGGTTGGTCCTACGAGCAGTACTTC.

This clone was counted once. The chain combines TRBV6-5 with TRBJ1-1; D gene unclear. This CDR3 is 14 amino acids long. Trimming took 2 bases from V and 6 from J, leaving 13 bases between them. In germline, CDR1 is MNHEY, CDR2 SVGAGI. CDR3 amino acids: CASSYGQVNAEAFF. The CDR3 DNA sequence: TGTGCCAGCAGTTACGGTCAGGTAAACGCTGAAGCTTTCTTT.

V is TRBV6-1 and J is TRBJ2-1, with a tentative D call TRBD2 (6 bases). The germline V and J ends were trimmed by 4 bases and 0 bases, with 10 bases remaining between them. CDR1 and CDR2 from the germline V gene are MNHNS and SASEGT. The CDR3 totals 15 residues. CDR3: CASSVDGSSYNEQFF. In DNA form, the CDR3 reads TGTGCCAGCAGTGTTGACGGGAGCTCCTACAATGAGCAGTTCTTC.

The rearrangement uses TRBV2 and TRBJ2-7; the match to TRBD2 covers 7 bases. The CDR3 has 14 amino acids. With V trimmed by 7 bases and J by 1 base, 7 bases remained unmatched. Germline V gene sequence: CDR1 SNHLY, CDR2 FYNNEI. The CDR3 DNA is TGTGCCAGCACCCCGAGGGGAGGGTCCTACGAGCAGTACTTC. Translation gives CASTPRGGSYEQYF. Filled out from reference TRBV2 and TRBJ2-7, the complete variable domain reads EPEVTQTPSHQVTQMGQEVILRCVPISNHLYFYWYRQILGQKVEFLVSFYNNEISEKSEIFDDQFSVERPDGSNFTLKIRSTKLEDSAMYFCASTPRGGSYEQYFGPGTRLTVT.

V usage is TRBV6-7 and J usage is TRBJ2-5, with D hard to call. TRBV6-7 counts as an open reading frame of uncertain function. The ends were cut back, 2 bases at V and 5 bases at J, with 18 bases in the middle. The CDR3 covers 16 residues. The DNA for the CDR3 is TGTGCCAGCAGTTACGGGTTGGTGGACCACGGGGAGACCCAGTACTTC. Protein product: CASSYGLVDHGETQYF.

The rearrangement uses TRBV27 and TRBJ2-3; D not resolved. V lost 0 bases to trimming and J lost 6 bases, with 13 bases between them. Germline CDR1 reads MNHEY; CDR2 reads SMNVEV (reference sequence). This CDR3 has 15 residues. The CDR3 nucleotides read TGTGCCAGCAGTTTATCGTTGATGGGCCGTGATACGCAGTATTTT. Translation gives CASSLSLMGRDTQYF.

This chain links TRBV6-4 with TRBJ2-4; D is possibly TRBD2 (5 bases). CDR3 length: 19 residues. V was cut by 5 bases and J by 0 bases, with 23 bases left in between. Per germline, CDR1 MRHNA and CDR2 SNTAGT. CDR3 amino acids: CASSPTTLRDSLAKNIQYF. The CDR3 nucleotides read TGTGCCAGCAGTCCTACCACACTCCGGGATTCCTTAGCCAAAAACATTCAGTACTTC.

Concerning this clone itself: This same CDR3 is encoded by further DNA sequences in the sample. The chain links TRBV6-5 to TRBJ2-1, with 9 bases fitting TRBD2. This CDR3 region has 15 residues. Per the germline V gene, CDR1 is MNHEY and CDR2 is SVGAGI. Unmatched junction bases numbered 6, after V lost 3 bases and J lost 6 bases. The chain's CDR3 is CASSYSGLASNEQFF. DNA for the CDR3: TGTGCCAGCAGTTATTCGGGACTAGCTTCCAATGAGCAGTTCTTC.

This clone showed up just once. The CDR3, as DNA: TGCGCCAGCAGTCGGGACGGACGTGAAGCTTTCTTT. Translated: CASSRDGREAFF. The chain has TRBV10-1 and TRBJ1-1; a weak D match, TRBD1 (5 bases). The CDR3 runs 12 residues. V was shortened by 5 bases and J by 7 bases, with 11 bases between the two germline ends. The germline V gene has CDR1 WNHNN and CDR2 SYGVQD (reference sequence).

The CDR3 DNA reads as TGTGCCAGCAGTGAATTGGGCACAGATACGCAGTATTTT. Amino acid sequence: CASSELGTDTQYF. This chain uses TRBV6-4 with TRBJ2-3; no definite D call. The CDR3 runs to 13 residues. V gave up 3 bases and J gave up 1 base, with 5 bases separating them. Germline V gene lookup returns CDR1 MRHNA and CDR2 SNTAGT.

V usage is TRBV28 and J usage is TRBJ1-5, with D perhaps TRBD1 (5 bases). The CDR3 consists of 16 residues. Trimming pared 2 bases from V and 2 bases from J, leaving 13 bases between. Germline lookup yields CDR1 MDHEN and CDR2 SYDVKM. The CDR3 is CASSLGGGWGNQPQHF. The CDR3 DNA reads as TGTGCCAGCAGTTTAGGGGGGGGTTGGGGCAATCAGCCCCAGCATTTT.

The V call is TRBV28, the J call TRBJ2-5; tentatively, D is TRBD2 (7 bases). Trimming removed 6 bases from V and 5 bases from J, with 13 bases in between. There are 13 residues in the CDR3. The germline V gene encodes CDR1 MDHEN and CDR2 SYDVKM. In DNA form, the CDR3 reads TGTGCCAGCAGGAGGGGGGGGAGGGAGACCCAGTACTTC. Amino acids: CASRRGGRETQYF.

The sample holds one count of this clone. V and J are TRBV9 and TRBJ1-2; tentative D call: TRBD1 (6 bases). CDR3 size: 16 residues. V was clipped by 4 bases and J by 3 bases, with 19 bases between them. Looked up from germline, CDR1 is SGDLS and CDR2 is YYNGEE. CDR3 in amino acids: CASSSSNGGGDYGYTF. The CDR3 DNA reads TGTGCCAGCAGCTCCTCGAACGGAGGGGGGGACTATGGCTACACCTTC.

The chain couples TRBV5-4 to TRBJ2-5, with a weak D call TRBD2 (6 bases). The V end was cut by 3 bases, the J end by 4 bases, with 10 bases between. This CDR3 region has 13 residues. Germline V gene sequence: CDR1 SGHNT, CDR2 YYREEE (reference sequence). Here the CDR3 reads CASSSPGVETQYF. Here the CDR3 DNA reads TGTGCCAGCAGCTCCCCGGGGGTAGAGACCCAGTACTTC.

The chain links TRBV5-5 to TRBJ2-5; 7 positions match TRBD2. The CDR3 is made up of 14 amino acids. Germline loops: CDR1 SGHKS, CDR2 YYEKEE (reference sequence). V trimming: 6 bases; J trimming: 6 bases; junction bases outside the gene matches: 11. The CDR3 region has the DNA TGTGCCAGCACCCTGGGGCAGGGAGGGCAGACCCAGTACTTC. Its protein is CASTLGQGGQTQYF. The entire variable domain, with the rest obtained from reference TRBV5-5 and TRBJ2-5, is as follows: DAGVTQSPTHLIKTRGQQVTLRCSPISGHKSVSWYQQVLGQGPQFIFQYYEKEERGRGNFPDRFSARQFPNYSSELNVNALLLGDSALYLCASTLGQGGQTQYFGPGTRLLVL.